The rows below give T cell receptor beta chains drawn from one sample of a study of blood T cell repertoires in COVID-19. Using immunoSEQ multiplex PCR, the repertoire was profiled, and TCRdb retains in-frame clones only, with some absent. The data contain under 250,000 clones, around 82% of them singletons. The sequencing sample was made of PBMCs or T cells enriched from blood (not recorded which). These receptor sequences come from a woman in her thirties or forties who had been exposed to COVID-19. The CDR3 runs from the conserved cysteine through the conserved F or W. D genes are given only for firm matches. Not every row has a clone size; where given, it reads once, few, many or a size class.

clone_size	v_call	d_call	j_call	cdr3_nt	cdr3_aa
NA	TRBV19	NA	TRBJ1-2	TGTGCCAGTAGTATAGGGGGCGCGTGGCGTGGCTACACCTTC	CASSIGGAWRGYTF
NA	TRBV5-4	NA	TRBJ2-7	TGTGCCAGCAGCTTGGATCCAGGCCCACCGCCCTACGAGCAGTACTTC	CASSLDPGPPPYEQYF
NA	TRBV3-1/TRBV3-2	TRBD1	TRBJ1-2	TGTGCCAGCAGCCAAATGTCAGGGGGCTCCTATGGCTACACCTTC	CASSQMSGGSYGYTF
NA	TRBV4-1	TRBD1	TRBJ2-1	TGCGCCAGCAGCCAAGAGGGACAGGGGGCGCAGTTCTTC	CASSQEGQGAQFF
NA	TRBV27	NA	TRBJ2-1	TGTGCCAGCAGTTTAACTATGGGGAGGGGGAATGAGCAGTTCTTC	CASSLTMGRGNEQFF
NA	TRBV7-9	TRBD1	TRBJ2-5	TGTGCCAGCAGGGGGACAGGTTTTCGAGAGACCCAGTACTTC	CASRGTGFRETQYF
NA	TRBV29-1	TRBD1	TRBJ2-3	TGCAGCGTCTGGACAGGGGGCGCCGAAGATACGCAGTATTTT	CSVWTGGAEDTQYF
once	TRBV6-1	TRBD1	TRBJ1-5	TGTGCCAGCAGTGGGGGCTTTGGACAGGGAAGTAATCAGCCCCAGCATTTT	CASSGGFGQGSNQPQHF
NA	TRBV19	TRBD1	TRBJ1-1	TGTGCCAGTAGCCGGACAGGGAGGTTGCCTGAGGCCACTGAAGCTTTCTTT	CASSRTGRLPEATEAFF
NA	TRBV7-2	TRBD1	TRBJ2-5	TGTGCCAGCAGCTCCGGGACAGGGCGGGAGACCCAGTACTTC	CASSSGTGRETQYF
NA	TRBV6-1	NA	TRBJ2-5	TGTGCCAGCAGTGAGACCCCACAGGAGGGGGAGACCCAGTACTTC	CASSETPQEGETQYF
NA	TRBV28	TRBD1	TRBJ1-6	TGTGCCAGCACCCCCAGGGGGCATGGTTCACCCCTCCACTTT	CASTPRGHGSPLHF
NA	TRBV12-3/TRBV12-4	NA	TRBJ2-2	TGTGCCAGCAACCGCTATTCCGACGGGGAGCTGTTTTTT	CASNRYSDGELFF
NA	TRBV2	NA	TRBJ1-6	TGTGCCAGCAGTCCACAGGGCTATTCACCCCTCCACTTT	CASSPQGYSPLHF
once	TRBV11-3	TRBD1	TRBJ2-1	TGTGCCAGCAGCCCGCGACAGGGGGCCTCTGGTTGGGAGCGCAATGAGCAGTTCTTC	CASSPRQGASGWERNEQFF
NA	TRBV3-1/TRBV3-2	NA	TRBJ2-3	TGTGCCAGCAGCCAAGGCGGGCCGACAGATACGCAGTATTTT	CASSQGGPTDTQYF
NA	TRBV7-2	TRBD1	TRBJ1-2	TGTGCCAGCAGCTTGGAGACAGGGAACTATGGCTACACCTTC	CASSLETGNYGYTF
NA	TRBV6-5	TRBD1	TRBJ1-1	TGTGCCAGCAGGACAGGGGGCTTTGTGAACACTGAAGCTTTCTTT	CASRTGGFVNTEAFF
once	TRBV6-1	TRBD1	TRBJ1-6	TGTGCCAGCAGTGAGGGACAGGGCGTTTCACCCCTCCACTTT	CASSEGQGVSPLHF
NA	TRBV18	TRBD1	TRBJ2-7	TGTGCCAGCTCCGGGGGGGACAGGGGGCGCAGGCAGTACTTC	CASSGGDRGRRQYF
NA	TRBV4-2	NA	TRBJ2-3	TGTGCCAGCAGCCAAGAAAGGGGGACAGATACGCAGTATTTT	CASSQERGTDTQYF
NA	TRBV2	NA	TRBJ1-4	TGTGCCAGCAGTGAAGACAGGGTATATGAAAAACTGTTTTTT	CASSEDRVYEKLFF
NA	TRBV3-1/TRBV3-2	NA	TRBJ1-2	TGTGCCAGCACCCCTCTGAACAGGGTCTATGGCTACACCTTC	CASTPLNRVYGYTF
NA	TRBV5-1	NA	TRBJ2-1	TGCGCCAGCAGCTTAGGGACAAGAGACAATGAGCAGTTCTTC	CASSLGTRDNEQFF
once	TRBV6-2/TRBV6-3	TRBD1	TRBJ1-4	TGTGCCAGCAGTCGAACAGGGGGCGAGGAAAAACTGTTTTTT	CASSRTGGEEKLFF
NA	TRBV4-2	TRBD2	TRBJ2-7	TGTGCCAGCAGCCAAGAGGTCAGCGGGGGTTCCTACGAGCAGTACTTC	CASSQEVSGGSYEQYF
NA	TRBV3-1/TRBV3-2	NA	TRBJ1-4	TGTGCCAGCAGCCCAAAGCAGAGGGAAAAGAGTGAAAAACTGTTTTTT	CASSPKQREKSEKLFF
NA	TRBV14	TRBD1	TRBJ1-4	TGTGCCAGCAGCCCATGGGAACCCGGGACAGCTAATGAAAAACTGTTTTTT	CASSPWEPGTANEKLFF
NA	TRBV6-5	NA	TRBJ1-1	TGTGCCAGCAGTTACTCCGGACAGTTGACTGAAGCTTTCTTT	CASSYSGQLTEAFF
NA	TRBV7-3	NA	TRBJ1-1	TGTGCCAGCAGTTCACAGGGAGTCGGGACTGAAGCTTTCTTT	CASSSQGVGTEAFF
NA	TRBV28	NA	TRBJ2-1	TGTGCCAGCAGTTTTTATGGCGGGTTAGGTGAGCAGTTCTTC	CASSFYGGLGEQFF
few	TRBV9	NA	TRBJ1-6	TGTGCCAGCAGCGTAGAGGCAGGGGTTAGCTATAATTCACCCCTCCACTTT	CASSVEAGVSYNSPLHF
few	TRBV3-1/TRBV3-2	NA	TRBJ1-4	TGTGCCAGCAGCCCCCAATACGGCGGCGCCCTGTTTTTT	CASSPQYGGALFF
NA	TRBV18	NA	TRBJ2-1	TGTGCCAGCTCCTCGTTGGGGGGTGAGCAGTTCTTC	CASSSLGGEQFF
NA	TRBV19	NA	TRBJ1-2	TGTGCCAGCCGAGGACAGTCAGTCTATGGCTACACCTTC	CASRGQSVYGYTF
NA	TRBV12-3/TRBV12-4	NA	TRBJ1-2	TGTGCCAGCAACCGGGGGGAGCGTGGCTACACCTTC	CASNRGERGYTF
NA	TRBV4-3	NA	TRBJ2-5	TGCGCCAGCAGCCAAGGCCCAGGGGGGACGGAGACCCAGTACTTC	CASSQGPGGTETQYF
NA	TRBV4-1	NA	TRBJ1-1	TGCGCCAGCAGCCCGGGACACCAGAGCACTGAAGCTTTCTTT	CASSPGHQSTEAFF
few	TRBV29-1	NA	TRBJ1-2	TGCAGCGTTTTTGAAGTATCCAGTTTACGCTTTACCTTC	CSVFEVSSLRFTF
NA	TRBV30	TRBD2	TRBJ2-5	TGTGCCTGGAGTGTCCCCGGACTAGCGGGGGGGGAAGAGACCCAGTACTTC	CAWSVPGLAGGEETQYF
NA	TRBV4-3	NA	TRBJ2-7	TGCGCCAGCAGCCAAGTCCAGGGTCGGCCAGAGAAATCCTACGAGCAGTACTTC	CASSQVQGRPEKSYEQYF
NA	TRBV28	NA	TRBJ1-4	TGTGCCAGCAGTTCGGGGGAGAATGAAAAACTGTTTTTT	CASSSGENEKLFF
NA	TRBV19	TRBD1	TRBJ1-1	TGTGCCAGTAGTATACTGAGGGACAGCATGAACACTGAAGCTTTCTTT	CASSILRDSMNTEAFF
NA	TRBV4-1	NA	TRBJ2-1	TGCGCCAGCAGCCAAGATAGTTACAATGAGCAGTTCTTC	CASSQDSYNEQFF
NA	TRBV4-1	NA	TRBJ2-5	TGCGCCAGCAGCCAAGTCACTAGAATTGAGACCCAGTACTTC	CASSQVTRIETQYF
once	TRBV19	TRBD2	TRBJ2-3	TGTGCCAGTAGGACTGGACTAGCGGGGGGGCATACGCAGTATTTT	CASRTGLAGGHTQYF
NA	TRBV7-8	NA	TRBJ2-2	TGTGCCAGCAGCTTCACTCAATACACCGGGGAGCTGTTTTTT	CASSFTQYTGELFF
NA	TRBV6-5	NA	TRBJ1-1	TGTGCCAGCAGTAAAACAGGGTTGGGGGACACTGAAGCTTTCTTT	CASSKTGLGDTEAFF
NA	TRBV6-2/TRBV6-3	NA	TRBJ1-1	TGTGCCAGCAGTTACTCGTGGGGGGTTTGGACTGAAGCTTTCTTT	CASSYSWGVWTEAFF
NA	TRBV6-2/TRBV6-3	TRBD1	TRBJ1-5	TGTGCCAGCAGTCTCGACAGGGGTTACGGCAATCAGCCCCAGCATTTT	CASSLDRGYGNQPQHF
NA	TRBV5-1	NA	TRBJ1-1	TGCGCCAGCAGCTTGTTGGGCCAACAGTTTAACACTGAAGCTTTCTTT	CASSLLGQQFNTEAFF
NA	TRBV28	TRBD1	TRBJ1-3	TGTGCCAGCAGTGGACAGGGGTCGTCTGGAAACACCATATATTTT	CASSGQGSSGNTIYF
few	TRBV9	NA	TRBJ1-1	TGTGCCAGCAGCTCCCCGGGGGGGAAAGCTTTCTTT	CASSSPGGKAFF